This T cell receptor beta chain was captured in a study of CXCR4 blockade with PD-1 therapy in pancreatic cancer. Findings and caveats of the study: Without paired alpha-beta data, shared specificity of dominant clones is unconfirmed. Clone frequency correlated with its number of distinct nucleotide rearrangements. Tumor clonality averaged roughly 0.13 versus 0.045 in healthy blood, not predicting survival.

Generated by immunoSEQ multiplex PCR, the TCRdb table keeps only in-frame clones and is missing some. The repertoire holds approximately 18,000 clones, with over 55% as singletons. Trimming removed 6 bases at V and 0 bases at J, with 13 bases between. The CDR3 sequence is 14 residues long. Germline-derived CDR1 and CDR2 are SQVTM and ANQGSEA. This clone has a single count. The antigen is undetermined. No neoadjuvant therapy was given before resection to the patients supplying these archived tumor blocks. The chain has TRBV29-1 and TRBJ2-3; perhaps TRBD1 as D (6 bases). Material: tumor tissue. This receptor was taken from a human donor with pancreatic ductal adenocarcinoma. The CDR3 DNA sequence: TGCAGCGTCGTGGACAGAACTAGCACAGATACGCAGTATTTT. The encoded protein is CSVVDRTSTDTQYF.